The clone carrying this T cell receptor beta chain was seen more than once but under ten times. Deletions cut 4 bases from V and 2 bases from J, with 22 bases between. This CDR3 is built from 17 residues. Per germline, CDR1 SGDLS and CDR2 YYNGEE. The TCR alpha and TCR beta cDNA libraries, bearing sample barcodes and UMIs, were generated by 5'RACE using constant-segment primers. TCRdb reprocessed the 5' RACE reads via MiXCR and lists one record per CDR3 protein. Seen here are approximately 290,000 distinct CDR3 sequences, 8% to 10% observed once, and the top ten hold 22%. The record originates from a study of T-cell memory formation after mild COVID-19.

The chain joins TRBV9 to TRBJ2-7; TRBD2 might be the D (5 bases). This TCR derives from a man between 18 and 29 years old who had mild COVID-19 (a few samples of this study predate the infection). Cell type and time point are not known. Source material: PBMCs or a T cell subset sorted from them (not recorded which). DNA for the CDR3: TGTGCCAGCAGCTCCGAATCGTATTCCGGGGTCACCTACGAGCAGTACTTC. Translated, it gives CASSSESYSGVTYEQYF.